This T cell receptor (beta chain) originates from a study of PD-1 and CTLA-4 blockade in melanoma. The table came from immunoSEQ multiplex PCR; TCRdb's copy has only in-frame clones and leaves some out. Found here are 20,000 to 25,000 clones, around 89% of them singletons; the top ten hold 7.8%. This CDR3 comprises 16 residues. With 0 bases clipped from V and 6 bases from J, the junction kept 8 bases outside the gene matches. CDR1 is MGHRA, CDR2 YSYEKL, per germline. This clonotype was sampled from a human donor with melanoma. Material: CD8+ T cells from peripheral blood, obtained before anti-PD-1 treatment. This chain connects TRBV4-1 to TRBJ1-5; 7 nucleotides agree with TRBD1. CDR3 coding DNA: TGCGCCAGCAGCCAAGATAACGACAGGGTTGGTCAGCCCCAGCATTTT. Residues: CASSQDNDRVGQPQHF.